Listed below are T cell receptor beta chains from one sample, sequenced in a study of blood T cell repertoires in COVID-19. The data were produced by immunoSEQ multiplex PCR, yet TCRdb's version contains in-frame clones alone and is incomplete. The sample shows about 230,000 clones, about 90% of them seen only once. What was sequenced was PBMCs or T cells enriched from blood (not recorded which). The receptors shown here come from a woman in her 30s with acute COVID-19. CDR3s include the opening cysteine and the closing phenylalanine or tryptophan. The order of the fields is clone size, J gene, V gene, D gene, CDR3 DNA, CDR3 protein. D genes are given only for firm matches. Size is stated for part of the rows, as once, few or many counts, or as a class when the clone is expanded.

NA,TRBJ2-2,TRBV10-1,NA,TGCGCCAGCAGTGGGCAGATGAACACCGGGGAGCTGTTTTTT,CASSGQMNTGELFF
once,TRBJ2-1,TRBV28,TRBD2,TGTGCCAGCAGTTTCCTAGCGGGTTACAATGAGCAGTTCTTC,CASSFLAGYNEQFF
NA,TRBJ1-5,TRBV6-2/TRBV6-3,NA,TGTGCCAGCAGTTACTATCAACGGGACACCTCTTGGAATCAGCCCCAGCATTTT,CASSYYQRDTSWNQPQHF
NA,TRBJ2-1,TRBV30,NA,TGTGCCTGGAGCAATGTATGGGGGCGTGAGCAGTTCTTC,CAWSNVWGREQFF
NA,TRBJ2-1,TRBV6-5,NA,TGTGCCAGTTATACCAGGTACAATGAGCAGTTCTTC,CASYTRYNEQFF
NA,TRBJ2-6,TRBV5-4,NA,TGTGCCAGCAGCTTCCAGGGTTCTGGGGCCAACGTCCTGACTTTC,CASSFQGSGANVLTF
few,TRBJ2-7,TRBV2,TRBD1,TGTGCCAGCAGTGAGACAGGGGGTGGCTACGAGCAGTACTTC,CASSETGGGYEQYF
NA,TRBJ1-5,TRBV6-5,NA,TGTGCCAGCAGTTACCGAGACAGGCCTAGCAATCAGCCCCAGCATTTT,CASSYRDRPSNQPQHF
NA,TRBJ2-7,TRBV7-2,TRBD1,TGTGCCAGCAGCTTAGCAGGGACAGGGTGGGAGTACGAGCAGTACTTC,CASSLAGTGWEYEQYF
NA,TRBJ1-2,TRBV5-4,TRBD1,TGTGCCAGCAGCCAATGGACAGGAATTAATGGCTACACCTTC,CASSQWTGINGYTF
few,TRBJ2-7,TRBV9,TRBD1,TGTGCCAGCACCCTCTCTCGCGGGCATACCACCGGGACAGGGGTACACGAGCAGTACTTC,CASTLSRGHTTGTGVHEQYF
NA,TRBJ1-2,TRBV25-1,NA,TGTGCCAGCAGTGGGGGCGCTGGCTACACCTTC,CASSGGAGYTF
NA,TRBJ1-1,TRBV6-5,TRBD1,TGTGCCAGCAAATTGACAGGGGGTAACACTGAAGCTTTCTTT,CASKLTGGNTEAFF
NA,TRBJ1-1,TRBV9,NA,TGTGCCAGCAGCTCAGATGAGGGTTTCACTGAAGCTTTCTTT,CASSSDEGFTEAFF
NA,TRBJ1-3,TRBV11-2,NA,TGTGCCAGCAGCTTAGGGGGCGCAGACACCATATATTTT,CASSLGGADTIYF
NA,TRBJ2-2,TRBV4-2,TRBD2,TGTGCCAGCAGCCTCCTAGGACTAGCACCGAACACCGGGGAGCTGTTTTTT,CASSLLGLAPNTGELFF
NA,TRBJ2-4,TRBV5-1,TRBD2,TGCGCCAGCAGTGTAGGAGCGGGGAACATTCAGTACTTC,CASSVGAGNIQYF
NA,TRBJ1-6,TRBV7-9,NA,TGTGCCAGCAGTATAGAAGTCCCACCCCTCCACTTT,CASSIEVPPLHF
NA,TRBJ2-1,TRBV4-3,TRBD1,TGCGCCAGCAGCCAACTTACAGGGGTGTCCTACAATGAGCAGTTCTTC,CASSQLTGVSYNEQFF
NA,TRBJ1-5,TRBV30,TRBD1,TGTGCCTGGAGTGTATGGGGGACAGGGGAACAGCCCCAGCATTTT,CAWSVWGTGEQPQHF
NA,TRBJ2-1,TRBV2,TRBD2,TGTGCCCAGCCCCCACAGCGGGGGGTTTACAATGAGCAGTTCTTC,CAQPPQRGVYNEQFF
NA,TRBJ1-5,TRBV2,NA,TGTGCCAGCACAGCGGAGACAGGTAATAATTATCAGCCCCAGCATTTT,CASTAETGNNYQPQHF
NA,TRBJ1-2,TRBV18,NA,TGTGCCAGCTCACCAGCAGGGAGGCTTTTTGGCTACACCTTC,CASSPAGRLFGYTF
few,TRBJ2-7,TRBV30,TRBD1,TGTGCCTGGAGTGTAAGGGACAGGGGGCTCTACGAGCAGTACTTC,CAWSVRDRGLYEQYF
once,TRBJ2-5,TRBV4-3,NA,TGCGCCAGCAGCCAAGGGACAGCCTATACCCAAGAGACCCAGTACTTC,CASSQGTAYTQETQYF
NA,TRBJ1-1,TRBV29-1,TRBD1,TGCAGCGTCAGGACAGGGGGGAACACTGAAGCTTTCTTT,CSVRTGGNTEAFF
NA,TRBJ2-7,TRBV5-1,NA,TGCGCCAGCAGCCCTGGAGGGACAGACATGTACGAGCAGTACTTC,CASSPGGTDMYEQYF
NA,TRBJ1-1,TRBV28,NA,TGTGCCAGCGGCCTCCAGGGGACTATGAACACTGAAGCTTTCTTT,CASGLQGTMNTEAFF
NA,TRBJ2-6,TRBV7-6,TRBD2,TGTGCCAGCAGCTTAGTGCCAAGAGACGGGGGGTTAGGTGGGGCCAACGTCCTGACTTTC,CASSLVPRDGGLGGANVLTF
NA,TRBJ2-5,TRBV7-3,TRBD2,TGTGCCAGCAGCCTCGCTAGCGGGGTTTTGCAAGAGACCCAGTACTTC,CASSLASGVLQETQYF
NA,TRBJ2-7,TRBV3-1/TRBV3-2,TRBD1,TGTGCCAGCAGCCCGGGACAGGGGGGCTCCTACGAGCAGTACTTC,CASSPGQGGSYEQYF
NA,TRBJ1-1,TRBV19,NA,TGTGCCAGTGGGGGGATGGCTGAAGCTTTCTTT,CASGGMAEAFF
NA,TRBJ1-1,TRBV28,NA,TGTGCCAGCACCCCCCCAGGTTCCACTGAAGCTTTCTTT,CASTPPGSTEAFF
NA,TRBJ2-1,TRBV7-8,TRBD2,TGTGCCAGCAGACCTAAACTAGCGGGGGGGCCCAATGAGCAGTTCTTC,CASRPKLAGGPNEQFF
NA,TRBJ1-5,TRBV6-2/TRBV6-3,TRBD1,TGTGCCAGCAGTTACGGGAGGACAGGGGGAGGGGGCAATCAGCCCCAGCATTTT,CASSYGRTGGGGNQPQHF
NA,TRBJ2-6,TRBV5-5,NA,TGTGCCAGCAGCTTAGGGGCCGAGAACTCTGGGGCCAACGTCCTGACTTTC,CASSLGAENSGANVLTF
NA,TRBJ1-2,TRBV2,NA,TGTGCCAGCAGTCTAGGAGAGGGCTACACCTTC,CASSLGEGYTF
NA,TRBJ2-1,TRBV7-9,TRBD2,TGTGCCAGCAGAACCGCGACGCTAGCGGGGTACAATGAGCAGTTCTTC,CASRTATLAGYNEQFF
once,TRBJ1-2,TRBV25-1,NA,TGTGCCAGCAGTGAAGCACCTACTTTTGGCTACACCTTC,CASSEAPTFGYTF
NA,TRBJ1-6,TRBV14,NA,TGTGCCAGCAGCCAAGATACAGGGACCCCTAATTCACCCCTCCACTTT,CASSQDTGTPNSPLHF
NA,TRBJ1-1,TRBV7-9,TRBD1,TGTGCCAGCAGCTTACAGGGGGCGAGCACTGAAGCTTTCTTT,CASSLQGASTEAFF
once,TRBJ1-1,TRBV20-1,TRBD1,TGCAGTGCTACAGGGGGCACTGAAGCTTTCTTT,CSATGGTEAFF
NA,TRBJ1-2,TRBV30,NA,TGTGCCTGGAACCGGGGCTGGGGGGATGGCTACACCTTC,CAWNRGWGDGYTF
NA,TRBJ1-1,TRBV6-5,TRBD1,TGTGCCAGCAGCGACGAGGGGGCGGTGAACACTGAAGCTTTCTTT,CASSDEGAVNTEAFF